This T cell receptor beta chain was sequenced during a study of early T cells in non-severe SARS-CoV-2 infection. Study overall: The input, bulk RNA from unsorted whole blood, was sequenced, and chains were unpaired.

The CDR3 extends over 11 amino acids. With 4 bases removed from V and 2 bases from J, the gap between germline ends came to 2 bases. The germline gives CDR1 SGHDT, CDR2 YYEEEE. The protocol attached unique molecular identifiers to individual cDNA molecules. TCRdb reprocessed the 5' RACE reads with MiXCR, giving one entry per CDR3 protein. The data hold roughly 41,000 distinct CDR3 sequences, with approximately 6.3% observed a single time. Study-level results: Sequences matched to VDJdb favored anti-spike CD8 responses, while private and CD4 specificities were missed.

This clonotype was detected many times. The antigen is unknown. The sample taken for sequencing was whole blood. This sequence originates from an adult who was a healthcare worker with PCR-confirmed SARS-CoV-2 infection or an uninfected control (not recorded which). The chain recombines TRBV5-6 with TRBJ2-3; D remains ambiguous. In DNA form, the CDR3 reads TGTGCCAGCAGCGTCACAGATACGCAGTATTTT. It codes for CASSVTDTQYF.